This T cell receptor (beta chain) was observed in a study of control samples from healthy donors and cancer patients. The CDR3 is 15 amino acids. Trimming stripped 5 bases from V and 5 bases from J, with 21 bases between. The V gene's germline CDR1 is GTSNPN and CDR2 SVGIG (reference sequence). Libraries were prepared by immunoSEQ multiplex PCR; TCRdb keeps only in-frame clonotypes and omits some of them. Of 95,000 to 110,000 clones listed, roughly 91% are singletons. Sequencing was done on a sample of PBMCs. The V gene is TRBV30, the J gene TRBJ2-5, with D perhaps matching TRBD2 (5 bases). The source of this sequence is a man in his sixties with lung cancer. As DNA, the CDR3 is TGTGCCTGGTTGTACCCGGGATCGATTGAGGAGACCCAGTACTTC. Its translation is CAWLYPGSIEETQYF.